This T cell receptor (beta chain) was captured in a study of T cells after yellow fever vaccination. V lost 0 bases and J lost 4, with 10 bases in between. This CDR3 has 14 residues. Germline V gene lookup returns CDR1 MNHEY and CDR2 SVGAGI. UMIs were added to TCR cDNA along with a universal primer site when it was made by 5'RACE template switching. TCRdb analysed the 5' RACE reads with MiXCR anew, one entry per CDR3 protein. This repertoire shows around 340,000 distinct CDR3 sequences, approximately 12% found once; its top ten account for 3.2%. Sample: CD4+ T cells sorted from PBMCs, taken 15 days after the yellow fever booster vaccination. This TCR derives from a man younger than 30 who received the YFV17D yellow fever vaccine. The chain is built from TRBV6-5 and TRBJ2-7; no clear D gene. In DNA form, the CDR3 reads TGTGCCAGCAGTTACTCGAGCCCCGGGTACGAGCAGTACTTC. This encodes CASSYSSPGYEQYF.